This T cell receptor beta chain was recorded in a study of monozygotic twins with inflammatory bowel disease. About this clonotype: Its antigen is as yet unknown.

Whole-study findings and limits: Discordant twins showed the same repertoire similarity as concordant twins, possibly from limited power. None of the different T cell subtypes could be distinguished from one another.

The CDR3 is made up of 13 amino acids. CDR1 and CDR2 from the germline V gene are LGHDT and YNNKEL (reference sequence). Eight separate reactions for every sample produced the cDNA. TCRdb reprocessed the 5' RACE reads; each CDR3 protein has one entry and no DNA is given. The sample has about 330,000 distinct CDR3 sequences. Total RNA isolation used whole blood (no T cell sorting was performed). The sequence was obtained from a human donor with ulcerative colitis or Crohn's disease, or a healthy co-twin of an affected twin (not recorded which). Sequencing used blood. The V and J genes are TRBV3-1 and TRBJ2-2; there is no DNA to check the TCRdb D call of TRBD2. Here the CDR3 reads CASSQYGPGQLFF.